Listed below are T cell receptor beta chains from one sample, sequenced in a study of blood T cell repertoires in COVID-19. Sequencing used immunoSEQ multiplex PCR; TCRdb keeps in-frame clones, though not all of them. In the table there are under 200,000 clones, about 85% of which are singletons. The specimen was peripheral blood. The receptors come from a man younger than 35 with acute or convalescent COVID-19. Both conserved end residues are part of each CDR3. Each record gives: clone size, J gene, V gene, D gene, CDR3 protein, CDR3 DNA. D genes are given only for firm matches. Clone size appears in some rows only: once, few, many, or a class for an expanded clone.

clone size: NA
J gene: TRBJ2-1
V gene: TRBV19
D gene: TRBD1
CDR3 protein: CASSTRDRGEQFF
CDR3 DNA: TGTGCCAGTAGTACCCGGGACAGGGGTGAGCAGTTCTTC

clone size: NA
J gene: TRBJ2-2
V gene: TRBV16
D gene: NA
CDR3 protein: CASSQSVQATGELFF
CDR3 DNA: TGTGCCAGCAGCCAATCGGTTCAGGCGACCGGGGAGCTGTTTTTT

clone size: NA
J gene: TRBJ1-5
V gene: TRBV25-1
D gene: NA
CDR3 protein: CARIRDTYGYSNQPQHF
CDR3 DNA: TGTGCCAGGATCCGGGACACGTACGGCTATAGCAATCAGCCCCAGCATTTT

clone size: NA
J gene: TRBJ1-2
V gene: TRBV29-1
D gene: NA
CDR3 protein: CSVMDSARANTF
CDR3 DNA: TGCAGCGTCATGGACAGCGCTCGGGCGAACACCTTC

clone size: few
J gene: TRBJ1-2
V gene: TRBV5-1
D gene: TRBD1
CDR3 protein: CASSPTGGLDYGYTF
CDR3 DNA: TGCGCCAGCAGCCCTACAGGGGGCTTGGACTATGGCTACACCTTC

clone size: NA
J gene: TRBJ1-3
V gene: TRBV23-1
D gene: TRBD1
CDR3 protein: CASSQQGQGVGNTIYF
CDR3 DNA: TGCGCCAGCAGTCAACAAGGACAGGGGGTCGGAAACACCATATATTTT

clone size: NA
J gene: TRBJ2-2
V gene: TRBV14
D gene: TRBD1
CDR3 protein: CASSQDHTGGHTGELFF
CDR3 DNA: TGTGCCAGCAGCCAAGACCATACAGGGGGGCACACCGGGGAGCTGTTTTTT

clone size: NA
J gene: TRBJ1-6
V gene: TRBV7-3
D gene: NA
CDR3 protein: CASSHGTYDSPLHF
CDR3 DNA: TGTGCCAGCAGCCACGGGACATATGATTCACCCCTCCACTTT

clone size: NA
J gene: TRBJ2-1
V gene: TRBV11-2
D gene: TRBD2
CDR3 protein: CASSHWDYDEQFF
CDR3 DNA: TGTGCCAGCAGCCACTGGGACTACGATGAGCAGTTCTTC

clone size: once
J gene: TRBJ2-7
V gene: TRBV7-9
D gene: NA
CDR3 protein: CASSLGPAPYEQYF
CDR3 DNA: TGTGCCAGCAGCTTAGGACCAGCGCCTTACGAGCAGTACTTC

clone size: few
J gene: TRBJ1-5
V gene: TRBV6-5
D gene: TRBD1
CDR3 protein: CASSRDRASNQPQHF
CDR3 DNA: TGTGCCAGCAGTCGGGACAGGGCTAGCAATCAGCCCCAGCATTTT

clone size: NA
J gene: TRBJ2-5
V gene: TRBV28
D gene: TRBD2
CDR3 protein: CASSSLTSVTRGETQYF
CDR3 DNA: TGTGCCAGCAGTTCCTTGACTAGCGTGACAAGGGGAGAGACCCAGTACTTC

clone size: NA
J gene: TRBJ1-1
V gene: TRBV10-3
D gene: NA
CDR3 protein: CAIRRGGSNTEAFF
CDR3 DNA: TGTGCCATCAGGAGGGGGGGCTCGAACACTGAAGCTTTCTTT

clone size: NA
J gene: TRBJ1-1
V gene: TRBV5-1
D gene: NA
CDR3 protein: CASSLTDPNTEAFF
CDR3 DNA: TGCGCCAGCAGCTTGACAGATCCGAACACTGAAGCTTTCTTT

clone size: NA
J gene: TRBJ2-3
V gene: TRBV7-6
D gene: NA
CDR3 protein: CASSLGLGPGGGTQYF
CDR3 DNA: TGTGCCAGCAGCTTAGGACTGGGGCCAGGGGGAGGTACGCAGTATTTT

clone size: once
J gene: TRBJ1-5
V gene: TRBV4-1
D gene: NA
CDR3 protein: CASSQETVDQPQHF
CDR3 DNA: TGCGCCAGCAGCCAAGAGACAGTAGATCAGCCCCAGCATTTT

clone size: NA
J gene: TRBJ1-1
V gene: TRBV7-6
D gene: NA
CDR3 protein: CASSFGGNTEAFF
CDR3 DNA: TGTGCCAGCAGCTTCGGGGGGAACACTGAAGCTTTCTTT

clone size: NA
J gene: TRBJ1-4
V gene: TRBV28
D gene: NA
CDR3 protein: CASSLGGSNEKLFF
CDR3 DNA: TGTGCCAGCAGTCTGGGGGGATCTAATGAAAAACTGTTTTTT

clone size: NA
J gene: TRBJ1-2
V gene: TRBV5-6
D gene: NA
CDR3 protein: CASSARDTSAGYTF
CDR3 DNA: TGTGCCAGCAGCGCCCGGGACACGTCTGCGGGCTACACCTTC

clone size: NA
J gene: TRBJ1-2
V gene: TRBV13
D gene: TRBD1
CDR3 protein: CASSPRRGQGPSSYGYTF
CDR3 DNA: TGTGCCAGCAGCCCCCGACGGGGACAGGGGCCTAGTAGCTATGGCTACACCTTC

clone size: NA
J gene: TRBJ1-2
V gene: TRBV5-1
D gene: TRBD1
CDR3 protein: CASSLTGESFYGYTF
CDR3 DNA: TGCGCCAGCAGCTTGACAGGGGAATCCTTCTATGGCTACACCTTC

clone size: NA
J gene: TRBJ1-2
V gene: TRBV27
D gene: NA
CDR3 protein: CASSLMEGDYGYTF
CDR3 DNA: TGTGCCAGCAGTTTAATGGAGGGTGACTATGGCTACACCTTC

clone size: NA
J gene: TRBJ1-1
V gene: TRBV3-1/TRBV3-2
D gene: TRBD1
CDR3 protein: CASSGGGKNTEAFF
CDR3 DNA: TGTGCCAGCTCAGGGGGCGGGAAAAACACTGAAGCTTTCTTT

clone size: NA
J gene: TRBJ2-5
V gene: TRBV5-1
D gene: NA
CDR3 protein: CASSLVQGRPQETQYF
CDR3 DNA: TGCGCCAGCAGCTTGGTCCAGGGAAGGCCACAAGAGACCCAGTACTTC

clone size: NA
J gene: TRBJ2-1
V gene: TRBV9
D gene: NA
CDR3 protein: CASSVALTDNEQFF
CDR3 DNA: TGTGCCAGCAGCGTAGCACTGACAGACAATGAGCAGTTCTTC

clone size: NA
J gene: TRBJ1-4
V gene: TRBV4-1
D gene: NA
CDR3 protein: CASSQDTPSRYEKLFF
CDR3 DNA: TGCGCCAGCAGCCAAGATACCCCATCCCGGTACGAAAAACTGTTTTTT

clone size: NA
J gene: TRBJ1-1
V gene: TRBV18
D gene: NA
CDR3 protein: CASSPKSQNRGNTEAFF
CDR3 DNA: TGTGCCAGCTCACCAAAGAGTCAGAATCGCGGGAACACTGAAGCTTTCTTT